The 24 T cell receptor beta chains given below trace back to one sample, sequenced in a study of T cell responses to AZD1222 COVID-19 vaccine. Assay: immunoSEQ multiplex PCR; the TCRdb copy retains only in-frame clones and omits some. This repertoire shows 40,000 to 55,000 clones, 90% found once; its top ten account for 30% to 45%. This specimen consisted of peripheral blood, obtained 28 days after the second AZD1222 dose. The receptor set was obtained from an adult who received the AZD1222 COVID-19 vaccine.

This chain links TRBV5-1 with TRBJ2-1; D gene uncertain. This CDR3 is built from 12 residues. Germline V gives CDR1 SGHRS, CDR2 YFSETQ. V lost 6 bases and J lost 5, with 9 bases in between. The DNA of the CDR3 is TGCGCCAGCAAAGAGTGGGACAATGAGCAGTTCTTC. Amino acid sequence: CASKEWDNEQFF.

DNA for the CDR3: TGCAGCGTGGCCCTTGGGGGGATAGATTCACCCCTCCACTTT. It specifies CSVALGGIDSPLHF. V and J are TRBV29-1 and TRBJ1-6; perhaps TRBD1 as D (5 bases). Trimming removed 6 bases at V and 8 bases at J, with 17 bases between. Germline CDR1 SQVTM, CDR2 ANQGSEA. The CDR3 runs 14 residues. The full variable domain, rest sourced from reference TRBV29-1 and TRBJ1-6, is SAVISQKPSRDICQRGTSLTIQCQVDSQVTMMFWYRQQPGQSLTLIATANQGSEATYESGFVIDKFPISRPNLTFSTLTVSNMSPEDSSIYLCSVALGGIDSPLHFGNGTRLTVT.

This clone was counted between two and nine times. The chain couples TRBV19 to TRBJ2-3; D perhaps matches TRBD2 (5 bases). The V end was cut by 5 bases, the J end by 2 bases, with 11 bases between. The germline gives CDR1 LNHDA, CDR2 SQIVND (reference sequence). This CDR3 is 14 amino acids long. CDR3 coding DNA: TGTGCCAGTAGTCGGCGGGCAGACACAGATACGCAGTATTTT. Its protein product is CASSRRADTDTQYF.

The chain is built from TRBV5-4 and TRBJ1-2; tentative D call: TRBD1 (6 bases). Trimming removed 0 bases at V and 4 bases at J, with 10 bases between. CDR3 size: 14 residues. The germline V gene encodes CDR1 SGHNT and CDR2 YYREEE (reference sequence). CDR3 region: CASSLAGQSYGYTF. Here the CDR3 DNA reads TGTGCCAGCAGCTTGGCCGGACAGAGCTATGGCTACACCTTC.

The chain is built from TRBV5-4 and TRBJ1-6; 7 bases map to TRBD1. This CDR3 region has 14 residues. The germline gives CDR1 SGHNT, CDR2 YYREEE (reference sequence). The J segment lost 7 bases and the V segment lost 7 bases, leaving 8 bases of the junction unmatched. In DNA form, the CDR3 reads TGTGCCAGCGGGATAGGGGGCGCGAATTCACCCCTCCACTTT. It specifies CASGIGGANSPLHF.

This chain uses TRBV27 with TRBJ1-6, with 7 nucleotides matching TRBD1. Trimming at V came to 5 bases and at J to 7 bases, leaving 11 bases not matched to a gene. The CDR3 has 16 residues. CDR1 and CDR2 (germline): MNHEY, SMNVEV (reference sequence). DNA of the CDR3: TGTGCCAGCAGTCCGCAAGACAGGGTCGAAAATTCACCCCTCCACTTT. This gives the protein CASSPQDRVENSPLHF.

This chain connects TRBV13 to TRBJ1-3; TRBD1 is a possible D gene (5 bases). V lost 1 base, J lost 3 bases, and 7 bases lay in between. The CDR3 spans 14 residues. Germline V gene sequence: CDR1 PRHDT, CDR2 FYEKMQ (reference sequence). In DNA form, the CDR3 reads TGTGCCAGCAGCTTAGCCCAGGGTGGAAACACCATATATTTT. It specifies CASSLAQGGNTIYF.

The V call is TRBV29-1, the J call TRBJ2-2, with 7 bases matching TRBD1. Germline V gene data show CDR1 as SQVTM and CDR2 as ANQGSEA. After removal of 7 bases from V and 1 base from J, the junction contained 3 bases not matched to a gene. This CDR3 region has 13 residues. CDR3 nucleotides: TGCAGCGGGGGACAGAGGAACACCGGGGAGCTGTTTTTT. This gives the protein CSGGQRNTGELFF.

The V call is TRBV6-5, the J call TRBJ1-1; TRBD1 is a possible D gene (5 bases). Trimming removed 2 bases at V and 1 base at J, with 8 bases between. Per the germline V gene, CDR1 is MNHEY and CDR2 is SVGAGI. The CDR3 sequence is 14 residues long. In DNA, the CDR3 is TGTGCCAGCAGTTACGCGGGGACGAACACTGAAGCTTTCTTT. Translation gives CASSYAGTNTEAFF.

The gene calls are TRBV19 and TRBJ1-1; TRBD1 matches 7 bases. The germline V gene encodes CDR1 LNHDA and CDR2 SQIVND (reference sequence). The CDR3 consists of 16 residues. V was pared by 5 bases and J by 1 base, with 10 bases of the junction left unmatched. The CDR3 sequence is CASSVLAGQENTEAFF. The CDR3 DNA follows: TGTGCCAGTAGTGTATTAGCCGGACAGGAGAACACTGAAGCTTTCTTT.

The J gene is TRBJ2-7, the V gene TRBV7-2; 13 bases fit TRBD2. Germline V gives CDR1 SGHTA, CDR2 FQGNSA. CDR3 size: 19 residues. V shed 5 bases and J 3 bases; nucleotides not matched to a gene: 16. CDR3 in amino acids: CASSLTTSGGPSIFYEQYF. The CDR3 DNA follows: TGTGCCAGCAGCCTGACGACTAGCGGGGGGCCTTCTATCTTCTACGAGCAGTACTTC.

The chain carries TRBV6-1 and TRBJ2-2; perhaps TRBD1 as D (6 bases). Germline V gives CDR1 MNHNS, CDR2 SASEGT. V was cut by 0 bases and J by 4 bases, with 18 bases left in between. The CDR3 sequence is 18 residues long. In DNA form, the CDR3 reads TGTGCCAGCAGTGAAGCGAAAGCCGGGACAAGACTCACCGGGGAGCTGTTTTTT. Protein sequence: CASSEAKAGTRLTGELFF.

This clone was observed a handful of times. The CDR3 nucleotides are TGTGCTAGTGGTTCACGAACAGGGGACAGTCAGCCCCAGCATTTT. Protein: CASGSRTGDSQPQHF. The V gene is TRBV12-5, the J gene TRBJ1-5, with TRBD1 matching over 7 bases. Germline V gives CDR1 LGHNT, CDR2 FRNRAP. CDR3 length: 15 residues. Germline trimming cut 4 bases from V and 6 bases from J; bases unmatched to any gene: 9.

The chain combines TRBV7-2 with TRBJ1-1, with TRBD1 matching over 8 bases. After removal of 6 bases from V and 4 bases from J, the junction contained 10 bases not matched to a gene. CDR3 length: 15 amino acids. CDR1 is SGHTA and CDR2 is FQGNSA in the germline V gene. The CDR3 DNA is TGTGCCAGCAGAGAGAAGACCGGGACAGGCACTGAAGCTTTCTTT. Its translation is CASREKTGTGTEAFF.

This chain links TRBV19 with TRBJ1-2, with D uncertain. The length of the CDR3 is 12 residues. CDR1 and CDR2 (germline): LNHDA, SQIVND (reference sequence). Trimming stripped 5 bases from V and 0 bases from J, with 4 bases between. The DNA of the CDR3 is TGTGCCAGTAGTCGCGCTAACTATGGCTACACCTTC. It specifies CASSRANYGYTF.

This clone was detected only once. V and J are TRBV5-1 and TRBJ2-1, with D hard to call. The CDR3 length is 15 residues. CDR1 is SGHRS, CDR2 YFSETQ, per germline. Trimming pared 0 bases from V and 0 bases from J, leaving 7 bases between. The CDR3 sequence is CASSLEGSSYNEQFF. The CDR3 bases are TGCGCCAGCAGCTTGGAGGGCAGCTCCTACAATGAGCAGTTCTTC.

The CDR3 DNA reads TGTGCCTGGGGGAAGCCGGGTTCAACTGGGGGAGAAGCTTTCTTT. Translated: CAWGKPGSTGGEAFF. The chain joins TRBV30 to TRBJ1-1; weak D call: TRBD1 (5 bases). Germline V gives CDR1 GTSNPN, CDR2 SVGIG (reference sequence). Trimming left V 5 bases short and J 8 bases short, with 24 bases between. This CDR3 region has 15 residues.

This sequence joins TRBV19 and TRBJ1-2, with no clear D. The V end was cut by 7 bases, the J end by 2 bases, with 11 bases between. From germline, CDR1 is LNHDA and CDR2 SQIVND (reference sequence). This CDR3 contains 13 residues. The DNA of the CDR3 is TGTGCCAGTACCCCGGGAAACAACTATGGCTACACCTTC. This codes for CASTPGNNYGYTF.

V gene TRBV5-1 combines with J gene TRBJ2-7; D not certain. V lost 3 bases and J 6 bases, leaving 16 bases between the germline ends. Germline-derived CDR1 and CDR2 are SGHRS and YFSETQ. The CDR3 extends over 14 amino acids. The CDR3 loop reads CASSSPGPAREQYF. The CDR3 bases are TGCGCCAGCAGCTCCCCCGGGCCCGCGCGCGAGCAGTACTTC.

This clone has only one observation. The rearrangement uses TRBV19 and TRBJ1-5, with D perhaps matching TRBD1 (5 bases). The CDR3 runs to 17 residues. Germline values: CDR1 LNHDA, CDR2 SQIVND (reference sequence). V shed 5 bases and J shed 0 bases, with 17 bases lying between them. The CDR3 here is CASSFLRGGDSNQPQHF. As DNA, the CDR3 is TGTGCCAGTAGTTTCCTCCGGGGGGGAGATAGCAATCAGCCCCAGCATTTT.

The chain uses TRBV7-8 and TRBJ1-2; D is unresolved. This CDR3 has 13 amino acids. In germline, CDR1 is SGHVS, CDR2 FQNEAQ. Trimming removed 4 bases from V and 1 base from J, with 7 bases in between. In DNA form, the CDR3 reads TGTGCCAGCAGCTCCCAGCTTAACTATGGCTACACCTTC. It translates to CASSSQLNYGYTF.

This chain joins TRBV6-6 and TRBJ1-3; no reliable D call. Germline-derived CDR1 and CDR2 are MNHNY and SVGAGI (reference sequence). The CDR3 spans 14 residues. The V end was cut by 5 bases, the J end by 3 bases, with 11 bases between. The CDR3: CASSRTVGGNTIYF. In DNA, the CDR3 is TGTGCCAGCAGTCGGACGGTTGGTGGAAACACCATATATTTT.

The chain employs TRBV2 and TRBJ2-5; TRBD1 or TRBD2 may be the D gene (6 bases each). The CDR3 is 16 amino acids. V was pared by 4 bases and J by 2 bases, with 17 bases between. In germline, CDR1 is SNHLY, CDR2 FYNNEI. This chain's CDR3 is CASSAEGLGGQETQYF. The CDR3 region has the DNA TGTGCCAGCAGTGCAGAGGGCCTAGGGGGGCAAGAGACCCAGTACTTC.

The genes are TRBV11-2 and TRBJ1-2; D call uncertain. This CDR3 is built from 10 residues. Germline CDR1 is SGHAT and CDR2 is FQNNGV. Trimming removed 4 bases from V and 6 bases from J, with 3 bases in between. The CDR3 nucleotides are TGTGCCAGCAGCTCCGATGGCTACACCTTC. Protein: CASSSDGYTF. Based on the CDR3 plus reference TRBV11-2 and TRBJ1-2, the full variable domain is EAGVAQSPRYKIIEKRQSVAFWCNPISGHATLYWYQQILGQGPKLLIQFQNNGVVDDSQLPKDRFSAERLKGVDSTLKIQPAKLEDSAVYLCASSSDGYTFGSGTRLTVV.